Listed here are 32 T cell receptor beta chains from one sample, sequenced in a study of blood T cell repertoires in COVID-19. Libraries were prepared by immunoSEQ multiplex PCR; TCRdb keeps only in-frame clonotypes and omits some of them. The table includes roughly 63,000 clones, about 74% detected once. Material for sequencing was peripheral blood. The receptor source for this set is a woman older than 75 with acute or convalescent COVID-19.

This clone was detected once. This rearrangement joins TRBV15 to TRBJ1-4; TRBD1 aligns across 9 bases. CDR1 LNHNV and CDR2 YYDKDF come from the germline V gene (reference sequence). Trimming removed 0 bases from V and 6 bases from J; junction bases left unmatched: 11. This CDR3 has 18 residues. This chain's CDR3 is CATSRDLVGTGRDEKLFF. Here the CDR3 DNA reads TGTGCCACCAGCAGAGATCTAGTGGGGACAGGGAGAGATGAAAAACTGTTTTTT.

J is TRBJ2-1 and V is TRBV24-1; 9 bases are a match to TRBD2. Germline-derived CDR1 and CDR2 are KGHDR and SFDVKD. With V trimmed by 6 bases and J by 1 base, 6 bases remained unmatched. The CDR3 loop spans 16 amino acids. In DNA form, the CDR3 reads TGTGCCACCAGTCTGGCGGGAGGGCTTTCCTACAATGAGCAGTTCTTC. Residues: CATSLAGGLSYNEQFF.

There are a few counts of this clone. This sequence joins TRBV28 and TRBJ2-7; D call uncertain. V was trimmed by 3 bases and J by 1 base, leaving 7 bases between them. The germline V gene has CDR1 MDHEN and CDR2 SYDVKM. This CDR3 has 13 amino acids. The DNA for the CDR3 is TGTGCCAGCAGTTTCAGTGTTTCCTACGAGCAGTACTTC. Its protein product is CASSFSVSYEQYF.

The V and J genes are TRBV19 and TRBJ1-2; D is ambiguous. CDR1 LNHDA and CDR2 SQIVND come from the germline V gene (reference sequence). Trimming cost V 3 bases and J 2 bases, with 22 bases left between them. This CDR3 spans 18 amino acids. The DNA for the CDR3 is TGTGCCAGTAGTATTCTAAGGTCGAGAGACTCACTCAACTATGGCTACACCTTC. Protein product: CASSILRSRDSLNYGYTF.

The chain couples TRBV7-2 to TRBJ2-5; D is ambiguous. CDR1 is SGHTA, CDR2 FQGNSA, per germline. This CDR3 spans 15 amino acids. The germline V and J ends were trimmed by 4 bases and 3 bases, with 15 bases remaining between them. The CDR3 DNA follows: TGTGCCAGCAGCTCGACGATAACACGGGAAGAGACCCAGTACTTC. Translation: CASSSTITREETQYF.

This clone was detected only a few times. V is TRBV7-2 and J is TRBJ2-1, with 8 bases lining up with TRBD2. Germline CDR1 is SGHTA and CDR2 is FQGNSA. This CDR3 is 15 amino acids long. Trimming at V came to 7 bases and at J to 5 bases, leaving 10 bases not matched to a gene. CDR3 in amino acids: CASTRNLAGNNEQFF. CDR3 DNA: TGTGCCAGCACCCGAAACCTAGCGGGTAACAATGAGCAGTTCTTC.

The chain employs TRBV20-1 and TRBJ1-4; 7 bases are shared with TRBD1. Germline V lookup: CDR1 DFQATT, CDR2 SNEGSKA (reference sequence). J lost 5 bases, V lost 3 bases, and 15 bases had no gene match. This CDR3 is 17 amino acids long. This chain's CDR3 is CSASGDRVLLGNEKLFF. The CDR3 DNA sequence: TGCAGTGCTAGTGGAGACAGGGTCTTACTCGGGAATGAAAAACTGTTTTTT.

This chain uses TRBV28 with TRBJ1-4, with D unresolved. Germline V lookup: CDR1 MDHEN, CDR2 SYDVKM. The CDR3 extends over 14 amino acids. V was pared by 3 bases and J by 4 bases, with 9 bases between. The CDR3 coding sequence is TGTGCCAGCAGTTTTGACGGGTATAATGAAAAACTGTTTTTT. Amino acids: CASSFDGYNEKLFF.

CDR3 amino acids: CASSVDTGRTEQYF. CDR3 coding DNA: TGTGCCAGCAGCGTAGATACGGGGAGAACCGAGCAGTACTTC. V usage is TRBV9 and J usage is TRBJ2-7; TRBD2 might be the D (5 bases). With 0 bases removed from V and 6 bases from J, the gap between germline ends came to 13 bases. The germline CDR1 and CDR2 sequences are SGDLS and YYNGEE. CDR3 length equals 14 residues.

The CDR3: CASSLLGLAGGTDTQYF. The DNA for the CDR3 is TGTGCCAGCAGCCTACTGGGACTAGCGGGAGGGACAGATACGCAGTATTTT. The chain has TRBV28 and TRBJ2-3; TRBD2 matches at 16 bases. The CDR3 runs 17 residues. The V segment lost 6 bases and the J segment 3 bases; nucleotides outside the gene matches: 6. Looked up from germline, CDR1 is MDHEN and CDR2 is SYDVKM.

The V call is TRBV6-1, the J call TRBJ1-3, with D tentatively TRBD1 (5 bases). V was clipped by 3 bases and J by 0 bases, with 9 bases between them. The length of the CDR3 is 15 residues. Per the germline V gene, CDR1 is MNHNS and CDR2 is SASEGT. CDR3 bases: TGTGCCAGCAGTGACGGGCAGGGCTCTGGAAACACCATATATTTT. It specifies CASSDGQGSGNTIYF.

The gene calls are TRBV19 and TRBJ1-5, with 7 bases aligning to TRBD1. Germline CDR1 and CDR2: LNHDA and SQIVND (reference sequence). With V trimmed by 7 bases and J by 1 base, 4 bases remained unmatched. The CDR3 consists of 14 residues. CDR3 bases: TGTGCCAGTAAACGGGACAGCAGCAATCAGCCCCAGCATTTT. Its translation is CASKRDSSNQPQHF.

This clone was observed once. CDR3 nucleotides: TGTGCCAGCAGTTCCTCCGGGACAGGGTATAACGAGCAGTACTTC. Translation gives CASSSSGTGYNEQYF. This chain uses TRBV28 with TRBJ2-7; 9 positions match TRBD1. Per germline, CDR1 MDHEN and CDR2 SYDVKM. V gave up 4 bases and J gave up 5 bases; unmatched junction bases: 9. The CDR3 spans 15 residues.

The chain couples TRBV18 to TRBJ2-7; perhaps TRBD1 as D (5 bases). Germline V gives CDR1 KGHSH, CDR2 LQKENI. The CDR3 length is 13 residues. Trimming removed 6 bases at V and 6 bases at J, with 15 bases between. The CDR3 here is CASSQGVALEQYF. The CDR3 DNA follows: TGTGCCAGCTCGCAAGGGGTAGCTCTCGAGCAGTACTTC.

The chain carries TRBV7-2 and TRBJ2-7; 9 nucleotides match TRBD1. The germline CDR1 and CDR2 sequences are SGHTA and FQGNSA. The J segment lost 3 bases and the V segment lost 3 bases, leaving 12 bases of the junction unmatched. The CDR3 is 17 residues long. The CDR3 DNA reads TGTGCCAGCAGCTTGAGGGCCCCGGGACAGGGAGTCTACGAGCAGTACTTC. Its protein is CASSLRAPGQGVYEQYF.

CDR3: CASSLAGGTITEQYF. The CDR3 DNA sequence: TGTGCCAGCAGTCTAGCGGGAGGGACCATCACCGAGCAGTACTTC. The rearrangement joins TRBV6-5 to TRBJ2-7; 12 bases match TRBD2. Losses at the gene ends were 5 bases for V and 6 bases for J; bases not matched to a gene: 8. Germline loops: CDR1 MNHEY, CDR2 SVGAGI. The CDR3 covers 15 residues.

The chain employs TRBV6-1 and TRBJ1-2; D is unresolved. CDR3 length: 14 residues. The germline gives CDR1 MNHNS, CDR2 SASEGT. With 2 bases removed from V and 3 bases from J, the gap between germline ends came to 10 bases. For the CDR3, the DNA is TGTGCCAGCAGTGAAAGGACTGTCTACTATGGCTACACCTTC. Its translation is CASSERTVYYGYTF.

CDR3 coding DNA: TGTGCCACTCAGGCACTCGGCCAGTTTGACACTGAAGCTTTCTTT. This gives the protein CATQALGQFDTEAFF. V is TRBV7-9 and J is TRBJ1-1; D gene ambiguous. The germline V gene has CDR1 SEHNR and CDR2 FQNEAQ (reference sequence). V shed 10 bases and J shed 3 bases, with 21 bases lying between them. The CDR3 extends over 15 amino acids.

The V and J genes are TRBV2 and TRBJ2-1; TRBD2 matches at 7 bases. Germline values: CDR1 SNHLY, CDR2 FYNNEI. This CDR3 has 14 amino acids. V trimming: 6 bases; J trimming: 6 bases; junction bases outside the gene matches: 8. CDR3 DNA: TGTGCCAGCAGCGCCAGACTAGCACTCAATGAGCAGTTCTTC. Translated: CASSARLALNEQFF.

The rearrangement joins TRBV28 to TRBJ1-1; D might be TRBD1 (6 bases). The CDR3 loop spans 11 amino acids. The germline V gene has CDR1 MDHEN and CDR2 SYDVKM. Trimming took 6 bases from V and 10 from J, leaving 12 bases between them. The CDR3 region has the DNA TGTGCCAGCAGCCCGGGGGGCGGAGCTTTCTTT. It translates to CASSPGGGAFF.

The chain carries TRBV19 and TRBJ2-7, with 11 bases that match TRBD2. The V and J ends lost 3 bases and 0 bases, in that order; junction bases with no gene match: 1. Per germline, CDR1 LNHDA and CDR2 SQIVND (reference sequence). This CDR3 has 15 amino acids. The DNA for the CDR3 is TGTGCCAGTAGTATTAGCGGGAGGGCCTCCTACGAGCAGTACTTC. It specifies CASSISGRASYEQYF.

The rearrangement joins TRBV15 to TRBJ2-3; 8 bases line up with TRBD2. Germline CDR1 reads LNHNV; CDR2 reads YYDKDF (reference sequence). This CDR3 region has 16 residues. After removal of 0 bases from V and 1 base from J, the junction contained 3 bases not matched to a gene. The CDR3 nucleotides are TGTGCCACCAGCAGAGATGGACTAGCCGGCACAGATACGCAGTATTTT. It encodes CATSRDGLAGTDTQYF.

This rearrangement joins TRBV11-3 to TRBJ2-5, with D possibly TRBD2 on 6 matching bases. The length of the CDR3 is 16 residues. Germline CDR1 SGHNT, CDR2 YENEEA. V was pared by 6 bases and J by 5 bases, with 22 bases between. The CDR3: CASSTTLGLQEETQYF. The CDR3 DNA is TGTGCCAGCAGTACTACCCTGGGACTCCAAGAGGAGACCCAGTACTTC.

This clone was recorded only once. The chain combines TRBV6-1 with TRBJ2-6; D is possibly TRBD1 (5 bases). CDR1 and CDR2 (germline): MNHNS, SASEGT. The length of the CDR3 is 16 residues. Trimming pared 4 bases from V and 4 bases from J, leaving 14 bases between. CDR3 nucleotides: TGTGCCAGCAGTGTAACCCAGGGTGCAGGGGCCAACGTCCTGACTTTC. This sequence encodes CASSVTQGAGANVLTF.

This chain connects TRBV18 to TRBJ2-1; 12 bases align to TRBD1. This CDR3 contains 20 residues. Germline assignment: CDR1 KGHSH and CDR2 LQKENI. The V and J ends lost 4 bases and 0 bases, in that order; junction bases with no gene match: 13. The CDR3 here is CASSRRGGQGALGSYNEQFF. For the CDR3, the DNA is TGTGCCAGCTCACGTCGGGGGGGACAGGGGGCGCTGGGCTCCTACAATGAGCAGTTCTTC. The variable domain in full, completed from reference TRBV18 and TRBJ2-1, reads NAGVMQNPRHLVRRRGQEARLRCSPMKGHSHVYWYRQLPEEGLKFMVYLQKENIIDESGMPKERFSAEFPKEGPSILRIQQVVRGDSAAYFCASSRRGGQGALGSYNEQFFGPGTRLTVL.

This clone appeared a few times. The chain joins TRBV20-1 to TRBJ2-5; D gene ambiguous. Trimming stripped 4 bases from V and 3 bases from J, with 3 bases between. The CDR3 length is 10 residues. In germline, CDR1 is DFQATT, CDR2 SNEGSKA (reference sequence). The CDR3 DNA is TGCAGTGCTACTGAAGAGACCCAGTACTTC. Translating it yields CSATEETQYF.

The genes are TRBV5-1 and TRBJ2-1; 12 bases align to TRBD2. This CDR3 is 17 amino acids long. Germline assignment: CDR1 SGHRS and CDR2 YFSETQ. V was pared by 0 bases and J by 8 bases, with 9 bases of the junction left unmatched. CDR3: CASSLDLAGGTLHEQFF. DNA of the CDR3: TGCGCCAGCAGCTTGGATCTAGCGGGAGGGACCTTACATGAGCAGTTCTTC.

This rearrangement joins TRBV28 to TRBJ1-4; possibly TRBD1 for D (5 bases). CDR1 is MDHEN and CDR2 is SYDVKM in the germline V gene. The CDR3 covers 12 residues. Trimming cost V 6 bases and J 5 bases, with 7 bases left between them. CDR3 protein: CASRRGNEKLFF. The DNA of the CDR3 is TGTGCCAGCAGACGGGGGAATGAAAAACTGTTTTTT.

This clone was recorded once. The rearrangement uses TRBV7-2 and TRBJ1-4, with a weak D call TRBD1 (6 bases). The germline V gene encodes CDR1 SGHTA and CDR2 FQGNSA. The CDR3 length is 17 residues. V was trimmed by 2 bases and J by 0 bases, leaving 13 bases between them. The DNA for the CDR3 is TGTGCCAGCAGCTTAAGGGGGAGAGTTGCAACTAATGAAAAACTGTTTTTT. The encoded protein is CASSLRGRVATNEKLFF.

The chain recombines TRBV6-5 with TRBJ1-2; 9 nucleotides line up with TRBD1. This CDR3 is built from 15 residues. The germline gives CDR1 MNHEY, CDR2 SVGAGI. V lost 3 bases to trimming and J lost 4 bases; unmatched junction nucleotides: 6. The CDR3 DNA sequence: TGTGCCAGCAGTTATCCCACAGGGGGCGGCTATGGCTACACCTTC. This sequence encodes CASSYPTGGGYGYTF.

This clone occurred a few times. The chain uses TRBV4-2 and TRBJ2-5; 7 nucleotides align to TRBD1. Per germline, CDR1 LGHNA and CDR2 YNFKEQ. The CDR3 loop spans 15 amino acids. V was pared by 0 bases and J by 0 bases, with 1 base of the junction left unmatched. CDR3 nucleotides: TGTGCCAGCAGCCAAGAAGGGACAGACCAAGAGACCCAGTACTTC. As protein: CASSQEGTDQETQYF.

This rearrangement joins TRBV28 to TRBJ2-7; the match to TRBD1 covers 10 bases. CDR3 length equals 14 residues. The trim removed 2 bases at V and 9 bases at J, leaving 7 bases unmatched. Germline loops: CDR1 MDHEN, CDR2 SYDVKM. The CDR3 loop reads CASSLPRQGARQYF. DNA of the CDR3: TGTGCCAGCAGTTTACCTAGACAGGGGGCAAGGCAGTACTTC.